The subject of this entry is one T cell receptor (beta chain). J lost 9 bases, V lost 0 bases, and 6 bases had no gene match. The CDR3 is made up of 15 amino acids. Germline V gives CDR1 MDHEN, CDR2 SYDVKM. This sample stems from a study of blood T cell repertoires in COVID-19. Study background: Acute and convalescent COVID-19 specimens originated in the United States, Italy and Spain. T cells, B-cell-depleted T cells, or PBMCs supplied cDNA or gDNA.

As handled by the study authors: Scientists estimated how many nucleated cells there were by amplifying reference gene primers. Sequencing used immunoSEQ multiplex PCR; TCRdb keeps in-frame clones, though not all of them. The V and J calls and the clone size are those of that table, but D and trimming were determined from the DNA. Of some 250,000 clones listed, 86% are singletons. This receptor was obtained from a man older than 75 with acute or convalescent COVID-19. The sample comprised peripheral blood. V and J are TRBV28 and TRBJ2-1; 9 bases align to TRBD2. DNA for the CDR3: TGTGCCAGCAGTTTATGGGGCGGGAGGGCCGGTGAGCAGTTCTTC. It codes for CASSLWGGRAGEQFF.